The clone carrying this TCR beta chain was counted only a few times. As yet, its antigen is unknown. Between the trimmed V and J ends, which lost 10 bases and 4 bases, there was a span of 31 bases. There are 18 residues in the CDR3. Germline loops: CDR1 MNHEY, CDR2 SVGEGT. This sample is part of a study of human T cells and chemical hapten exposure. Study-wide findings and caveats: Significantly more large CDR3 similarity clusters were formed by expanded TCRs than by controls.

Indicated time point: patch test 2, 6 weeks after DPC sensitization. Regarding treatment: therapeutic diphenylcyclopropenone sensitization with weekly scalp DPC. Alopecia patients, 18 to 70 years old and DPC-suitable, served as donors. The starting material, unfractionated whole blood, was used for total RNA extraction. Unique molecular identifiers were attached to individual cDNA molecules during library preparation. TCRdb re-derived calls from the RACE reads in MiXCR, one entry per CDR3 protein. The data show about 110,000 distinct CDR3 sequences, with roughly a tenth seen just once and over 3% held by the top ten.

The V and J genes are TRBV6-2 or TRBV6-3 and TRBJ1-1; D unclear. Sequencing was performed on whole blood, taken in connection with sensitization to the hapten diphenylcyclopropenone (DPC). This clonotype was obtained from a woman in her 40s with alopecia areata. Some clones in this sample may be carry-over from other donors' samples. CDR3 loop: CATSRPPSLRVFTTEAFF. Written as DNA, the CDR3 is TGTGCCACCTCGAGACCACCCAGTCTTAGGGTTTTCACCACTGAAGCTTTCTTT.